This T cell receptor (beta chain) was observed in a study of cytomegalovirus exposure and HLA in healthy donors (dated by TCRdb to 2015 to 2018). About the study as a whole: An earlier analysis of approximately 590 of the donors reported 250 to 350 Gb of sequence data and 117 million unique TCR beta sequences from about 200 million T cells. An early release covering around 630 HLA-typed donors comprised 250 to 350 gigabases of sequencing data and around 80 million unique TCR sequences. Of the approximately 370 genotyped donors, roughly 76% were placed in the genetic ancestry cluster associated with self-reported Caucasian donors. The study aimed to test whether cataloging public T cell receptors could reveal signatures of past pathogen exposure. The study used immunosequencing to profile the T cell repertoires of approximately 690 subjects and linked those repertoires to cytomegalovirus serostatus. Besides the first cohort of 550 to 750 subjects, a separate validation cohort made up of roughly 130 different subjects was used. The study combined high-throughput TCR immunosequencing, statistical association of individual TCRs with disease status, and machine learning to predict cytomegalovirus infection status. In a later analysis, previously published TCR beta repertoires from fewer than 750 donors were re-analyzed and high-resolution HLA genotyping was added so that TCR occurrence patterns could be studied. Rather than drawing on any new phenotypic data, the later analysis identified candidate immune exposures from TCR beta sequences and the way those sequences occurred across donors. An earlier analysis of several hundred of the donors applied high-throughput TCR beta sequencing to assess whether each TCR beta V gene segment acted as functional or pseudogenic. Donor age, sex, ethnicity and CMV serostatus were compiled together with the repertoire data. In a later genetic analysis, genome-wide SNP genotypes for about 65% of the roughly 670 donors were used, and that subset was treated as a discovery cohort. All discovery cohort repertoires had been generated on a single sequencing platform. Both class I and class II loci were covered by HLA typing, at four-digit resolution. The number of typed donors differed by locus: roughly 629-630 for A, B, C, DRB1 and DQB1; some 500 for DQA1; about 600 for DPA1; and 400 to 480 for DPB1. About five DR-DQ haplotypes were treated as single units for association and clustering because of strong linkage in the cohort. Among about 390 genotyped donors of the cohort, an average of about 240,000 unique TCR beta nucleotide sequences were sequenced per donor, roughly 18% of them non-productive.

Libraries came from the immunoSEQ multiplex PCR assay. For the multiplex PCR, a mixture combining 60 forward primers for TCR Vbeta segments and 13 reverse primers for TCR Jbeta segments was used. A multiplex PCR assay on genomic DNA amplified the CDR3 region of rearranged TCR beta genes. The Illumina HiSeq System was used to sequence the amplified TCR beta libraries as 87-base-pair reads. The original pipeline was this. In a later analysis, some 80 million unique TCR beta chains were counted across the 500 to 850 repertoires, and roughly 10 million of these chains were shared by at least two donors. Raw reads were error-corrected and collapsed into unique sequences with a nearest-neighbor algorithm that merged closely related sequences to remove PCR and sequencing errors. V, D and J gene segments were assigned by aligning CDR3 sequences to IMGT reference sequences. Each retained sequence needed at least a six-nucleotide match to both a V gene segment and a J gene segment. A rearrangement was called productive if the CDR3 had no stop codons and remained in frame with V and J, and every other rearrangement was called non-productive. CDR3 was defined by IMGT convention, running from the second conserved V-encoded cysteine to the conserved J-encoded phenylalanine. The earlier analysis of approximately 500 of the donors excluded sequences that lacked an unambiguous match to a single V gene segment. An earlier analysis of 587 of the donors called V segments functional above 56.7% productive rearrangements and segregating when the between-donor standard deviation exceeded 5%. A statistical classification framework was built to diagnose cytomegalovirus status from the catalog of TCR beta chain sequences. In a later analysis, V and J genes were assigned by comparing TCR nucleotide sequences against IMGT/GENE-DB human TR gene sequences. A later analysis assigned CDR3 sequences and most-parsimonious VDJ recombination scenarios with the TCRdist pipeline. In a later analysis, each TCR beta chain was defined by its CDR3 amino acid sequence together with its V-gene family, and reads without a unique V-gene family were excluded. As a way to deal with suspected cross-contamination and a sequencing artifact, a later analysis dropped 640 or so nucleotide sequences that were highly shared and had low generation probability. In a later analysis, a clonal expansion index was calculated for each public chain from normalized within-repertoire ranks of inferred template counts. In a later analysis, generation probabilities were computed with a VDJ recombination model fitted to out-of-frame rearrangements, and the resulting probabilities were checked against IGoR. A later analysis scored TCR-TCR, TCR-HLA and TCR-CMV co-occurrence with hypergeometric tests, applying a repertoire-size bias correction to TCR pairs. False discovery rates were estimated in a later analysis by permuting HLA or CMV assignments 20 times. A later analysis grouped co-occurring TCRs with DBSCAN, adding TCRdist sequence similarity when clustering within HLA-allele-positive subsets. Co-occurrence clustering excluded repertoires with fewer than 30,000 or more than 120,000 public chains, plus five with anomalous nucleotide sharing. TCRdb retrieved this table from immuneACCESS and kept in-frame rearrangements only. Not all clones are present; in checked studies, unresolved V genes account for under half, and no reason is known for the remainder. V, J and clone size were drawn from that table, and D and trimming were deduced from the DNA. The sample's table covers under 200,000 clones. The ten largest clones represent about 0.81% of the sample.

Overall results and qualifications from the work: Cytomegalovirus status was reported to be diagnosed by the classifier with high specificity and sensitivity in both the original and validation cohorts. In a later analysis, some 17,000 TCR beta sequences were associated with specific HLA alleles at a false discovery rate of 0.05. In vitro tests confirmed that a few of the cytomegalovirus-associated TCR beta chains recognize cytomegalovirus antigens. A later analysis found that most CMV-associated TCR beta chains appeared HLA-restricted, with HLA associations seemingly driven largely by CMV exposure. Across donors, most TCR sequences were observed very rarely, whereas some public TCRs were present in many individuals. In a later analysis, HLA-associated TCR beta chains were found to be more clonally expanded and to have lower generation probabilities than equally common non-associated chains. In a later analysis, the rate of TCR association differed among HLA loci, with DRB1 alleles having the most associated TCRs and HLA-C alleles having the fewest. A later genetic analysis reported fewer N-insertions in productive TCRs among donors in an Asian-associated ancestry cluster than the approximately 670-donor mean. In a later genetic analysis, a missense DCLRE1C variant was associated with V-gene and J-gene trimming of TCR beta chains, and the association was replicated in an independent cohort. Sequencing depth was assumed to be roughly uniform across donors in the presence/absence analyses, though that assumption may not hold. The 87-base-pair reads could not distinguish some IMGT-functional V segments, including TRBV6-2 and TRBV6-3, so those segments were excluded. Because counts were too low, some 17 rarely observed V segments, including chromosome 9 orphons, were left out of the earlier analysis of 587 of the donors. A total of fewer than 200 TCR beta chains were listed by the study as associated with cytomegalovirus. CMV serostatus was the only immune exposure information available for the cohort. A group of highly shared sequence variants was considered likely to be a technical artifact of the sequencing pipeline. Correlated functional status among segregating V segments might reflect linkage disequilibrium, but an unknown experimental factor could not be ruled out. According to the authors, the approach could potentially be generalized to other disease states and immunological phenotypes. A further reported finding was that TCR beta sequences accurately predicted the HLA-A and HLA-B alleles for most subjects in the first cohort. In an earlier analysis of fewer than 700 of the donors, most TCR beta V segments appeared in productive rearrangements about 90% or about 30% of the time, broadly matching IMGT annotations. Strong co-occurrence of HLA alleles, especially DR and DQ, made assigning TCR associations to individual alleles difficult. This cohort had only TCR beta chains sequenced, and the lack of alpha or paired-chain data limited which features could be detected. A later analysis reported that several top co-occurrence clusters appeared linked to parvovirus B19, influenza, CMV and Epstein-Barr virus. Because HLA typing was missing for some donors at each locus, association tests included only the typed subset.

Clipping removes 2 bases from V and 6 bases from J, with 9 as the unmatched junction base count. Including the terminal cysteine and phenylalanine, the CDR3 comprises 15 residues. Here the CDR3 DNA is all that survives: 45 bases in frame from base 1. CDR1 MGHRA and CDR2 YSYEKL are derived from the germline V gene. About this clone itself: The target of this receptor is not known.

In total, approximately 700 healthy bone marrow donors made up the cohort. At the time of sampling, every cohort member was nominally healthy, though immune exposures that went unrecorded were likely present. The donor tested CMV seropositive, placing the donor among the 250 to 350 seropositive members of the cohort. Each donor provided a peripheral blood sample, and peripheral blood mononuclear cells were used for TCR beta sequencing. The Qiagen DNeasy Blood Extraction Kit was used to extract genomic DNA from the blood cell samples. This receptor was identified in a woman younger than 30 in good health and CMV-seropositive. What was sequenced was PBMCs. The V and J segments used are TRBV4-1 and TRBJ1-1; 7 junctional bases match TRBD1. The nucleotide sequence is TGCGCCAGCAGCCAAATAGGACAGGTTAAATCTGAAGCTTTCTTT. This codes for CASSQIGQVKSEAFF.